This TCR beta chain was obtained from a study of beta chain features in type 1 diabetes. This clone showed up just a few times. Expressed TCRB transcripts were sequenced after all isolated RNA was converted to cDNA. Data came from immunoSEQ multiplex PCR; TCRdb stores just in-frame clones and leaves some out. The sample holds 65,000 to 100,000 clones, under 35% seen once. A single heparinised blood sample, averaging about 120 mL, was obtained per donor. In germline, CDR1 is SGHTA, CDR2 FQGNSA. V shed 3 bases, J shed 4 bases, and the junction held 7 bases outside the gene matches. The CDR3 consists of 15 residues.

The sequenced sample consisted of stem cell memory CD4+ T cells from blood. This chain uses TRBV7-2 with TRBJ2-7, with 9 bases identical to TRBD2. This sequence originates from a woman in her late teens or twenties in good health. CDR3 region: CASSFTGTSPYEQYF. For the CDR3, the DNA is TGTGCCAGCAGCTTTACCGGGACTAGCCCATACGAGCAGTACTTC.